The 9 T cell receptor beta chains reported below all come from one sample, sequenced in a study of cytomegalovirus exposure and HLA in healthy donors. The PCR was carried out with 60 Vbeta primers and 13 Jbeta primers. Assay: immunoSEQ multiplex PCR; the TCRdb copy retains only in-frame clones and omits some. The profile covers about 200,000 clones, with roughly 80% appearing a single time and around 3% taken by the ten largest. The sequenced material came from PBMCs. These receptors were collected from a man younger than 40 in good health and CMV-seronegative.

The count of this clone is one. The CDR3 DNA is TGTGCCAGCAGAGGACCGGGACTGCATTATGGCTACACCTTC. Amino acids: CASRGPGLHYGYTF. V gene TRBV28 combines with J gene TRBJ1-2, with D possibly TRBD1 on 5 matching bases. Germline CDR1 is MDHEN and CDR2 is SYDVKM. This CDR3 region has 14 residues. The germline V and J ends were trimmed by 6 bases and 5 bases, with 16 bases remaining between them.

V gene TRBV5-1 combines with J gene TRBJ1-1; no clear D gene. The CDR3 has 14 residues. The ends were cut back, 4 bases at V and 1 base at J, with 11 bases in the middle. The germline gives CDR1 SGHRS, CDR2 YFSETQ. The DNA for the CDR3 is TGCGCCAGCAGCCCGGGGAGACAGAACACTGAAGCTTTCTTT. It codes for CASSPGRQNTEAFF.

In DNA, the CDR3 is TGTGCCAGCAGCGTCAGGGGGGTAACTGGAAACACCATATATTTT. Translation gives CASSVRGVTGNTIYF. The rearrangement uses TRBV9 and TRBJ1-3, with 7 positions matching TRBD1. The CDR3 contains 15 residues. Trimming took 2 bases from V and 2 from J; bases not matched to a gene: 4. Germline V gene data show CDR1 as SGDLS and CDR2 as YYNGEE.

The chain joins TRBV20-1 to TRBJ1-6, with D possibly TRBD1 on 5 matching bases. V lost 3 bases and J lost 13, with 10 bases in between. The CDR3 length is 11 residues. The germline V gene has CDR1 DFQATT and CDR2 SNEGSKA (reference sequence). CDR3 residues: CSARWGFPLHF. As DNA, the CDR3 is TGCAGTGCTAGGTGGGGCTTCCCCCTCCACTTT.

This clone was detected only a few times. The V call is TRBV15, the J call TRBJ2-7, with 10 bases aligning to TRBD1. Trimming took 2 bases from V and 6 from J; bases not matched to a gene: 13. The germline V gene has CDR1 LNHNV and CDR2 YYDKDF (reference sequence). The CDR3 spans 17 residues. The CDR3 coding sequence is TGTGCCACCAGCAGATGGGTCGGGACAGGGGAGAGAATCGAGCAGTACTTC. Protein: CATSRWVGTGERIEQYF. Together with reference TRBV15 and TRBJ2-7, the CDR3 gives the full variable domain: DAMVIQNPRYQVTQFGKPVTLSCSQTLNHNVMYWYQQKSSQAPKLLFHYYDKDFNNEADTPDNFQSRRPNTSFCFLDIRSPGLGDTAMYLCATSRWVGTGERIEQYFGPGTRLTVT.

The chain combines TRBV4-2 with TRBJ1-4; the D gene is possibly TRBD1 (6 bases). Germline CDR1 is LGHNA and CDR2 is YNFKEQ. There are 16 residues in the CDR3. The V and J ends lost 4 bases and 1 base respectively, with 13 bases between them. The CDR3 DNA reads TGTGCCAGCAGCCGCCCGGGGGGGCGAACTAATGAAAAACTGTTTTTT. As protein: CASSRPGGRTNEKLFF.

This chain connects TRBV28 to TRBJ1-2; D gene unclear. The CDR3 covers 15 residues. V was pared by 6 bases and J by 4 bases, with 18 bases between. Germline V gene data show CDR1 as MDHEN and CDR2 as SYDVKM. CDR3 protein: CASRPSPRGSYGYTF. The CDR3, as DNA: TGTGCCAGCAGACCTTCTCCGCGAGGGAGCTATGGCTACACCTTC.

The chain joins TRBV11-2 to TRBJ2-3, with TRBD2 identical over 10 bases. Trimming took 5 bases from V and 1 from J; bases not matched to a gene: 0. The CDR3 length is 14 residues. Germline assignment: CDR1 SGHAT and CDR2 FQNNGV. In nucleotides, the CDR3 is TGTGCCAGCAGCACTAGCGGGGGCACAGATACGCAGTATTTT. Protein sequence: CASSTSGGTDTQYF.

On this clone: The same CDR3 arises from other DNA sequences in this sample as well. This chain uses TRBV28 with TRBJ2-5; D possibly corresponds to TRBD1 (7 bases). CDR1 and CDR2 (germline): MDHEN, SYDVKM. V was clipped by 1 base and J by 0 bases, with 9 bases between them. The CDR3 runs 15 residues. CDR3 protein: CASSLSGGYQETQYF. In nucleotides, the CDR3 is TGTGCCAGCAGTTTATCAGGGGGGTACCAAGAGACCCAGTACTTC. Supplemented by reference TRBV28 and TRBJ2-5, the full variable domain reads DVKVTQSSRYLVKRTGEKVFLECVQDMDHENMFWYRQDPGLGLRLIYFSYDVKMKEKGDIPEGYSVSREKKERFSLILESASTNQTSMYLCASSLSGGYQETQYFGPGTRLLVL.